One sample yielded the 25 T cell receptor beta chains listed below, sequenced in a study of identical twins. Each CDR3 protein is one row after TCRdb ran MiXCR on the 5' RACE reads. The top ten clones hold around 1.5% of a sample with under 1 million distinct CDR3 sequences, more than 9% of them seen once. This sample was also put to use in a study of yellow fever vaccine responses in identical twins.

Sequencing was performed on PBMCs. The receptor source for this set is a woman aged 18 to 35 in good health.

A few counts support this clonotype. This chain connects TRBV12-3 or TRBV12-4 to TRBJ2-7; D remains ambiguous. Trimming pared 1 base from V and 6 bases from J, leaving 10 bases between. The CDR3 sequence is 13 residues long. Here the CDR3 DNA reads TGTGCCAGCAGTTTAGGGGCTTTCGGCGAGCAGTACTTC. Its translation is CASSLGAFGEQYF.

This clonotype was counted between two and nine times. The chain recombines TRBV19 with TRBJ2-7; 9 bases fit TRBD2. J was trimmed by 3 bases and V by 5 bases; bases with no gene match: 2. Germline V gene data show CDR1 as LNHDA and CDR2 as SQIVND (reference sequence). The CDR3 totals 13 residues. CDR3 loop: CASSRTSDYEQYF. The DNA of the CDR3 is TGTGCCAGTAGTCGGACTAGCGACTACGAGCAGTACTTC.

This clonotype has only a few counts. The rearrangement links TRBV3-1 to TRBJ2-1; 12 nucleotides agree with TRBD2. CDR1 and CDR2 from the germline V gene are LGHDT and YNNKEL (reference sequence). With V trimmed by 4 bases and J by 6 bases, 13 bases remained unmatched. This CDR3 has 18 residues. CDR3 in amino acids: CASSLASGGVRGGNEQFF. In nucleotides, the CDR3 is TGTGCCAGCAGCCTTGCTAGCGGGGGGGTGCGAGGGGGCAATGAGCAGTTCTTC.

The V and J genes are TRBV4-1 and TRBJ1-2, with TRBD1 matching over 7 bases. CDR3 size: 13 residues. The germline gives CDR1 MGHRA, CDR2 YSYEKL. V dropped 1 base and J dropped 8; count of bases not matched to a gene: 4. CDR3 nucleotide sequence: TGCGCCAGCAGCCAAGCAGGGGGTCTGGGCTACACCTTC. Translated: CASSQAGGLGYTF.

The chain is built from TRBV5-1 and TRBJ2-5; D possibly corresponds to TRBD2 (6 bases). This CDR3 spans 15 amino acids. CDR1 is SGHRS, CDR2 YFSETQ, per germline. Deletions cut 0 bases from V and 5 bases from J, with 14 bases between. The CDR3 nucleotides read TGCGCCAGCAGCTTGGCGGCGAACGCGGGGGAGACCCAGTACTTC. Protein sequence: CASSLAANAGETQYF.

The chain links TRBV3-1 to TRBJ2-3; TRBD2 aligns across 11 bases. Looked up from germline, CDR1 is LGHDT and CDR2 is YNNKEL (reference sequence). V gave up 5 bases and J gave up 2 bases; unmatched junction bases: 6. This CDR3 region has 16 residues. The CDR3 DNA reads as TGTGCCAGCAGCTTCCGGACTAGCGGGTTCACAGATACGCAGTATTTT. Amino acids: CASSFRTSGFTDTQYF.

This clonotype was counted many times. V is TRBV20-1 and J is TRBJ2-5; perhaps TRBD2 as D (6 bases). CDR1 and CDR2 from the germline V gene are DFQATT and SNEGSKA (reference sequence). The CDR3 loop spans 16 amino acids. V was shortened by 3 bases and J by 1 base, with 18 bases between the two germline ends. The CDR3 is CSASPPGNSGQETQYF. For the CDR3, the DNA is TGCAGTGCTAGCCCCCCTGGGAATAGCGGCCAAGAGACCCAGTACTTC.

The J gene is TRBJ2-1, the V gene TRBV6-1; no clear D. The CDR3 contains 15 residues. Per germline, CDR1 MNHNS and CDR2 SASEGT. Between the trimmed V and J ends, which lost 0 bases and 1 base, there was a span of 7 bases. CDR3 nucleotide sequence: TGTGCCAGCAGTGAAGCGTGGGGTTCCTACAATGAGCAGTTCTTC. Encoded protein: CASSEAWGSYNEQFF.

This clonotype has only a few counts. The V call is TRBV6-1, the J call TRBJ2-7, with 13 nucleotides matching TRBD2. The V and J ends lost 3 bases and 2 bases, in that order; junction bases with no gene match: 4. Germline assignment: CDR1 MNHNS and CDR2 SASEGT. This CDR3 is built from 16 residues. The CDR3: CASSEGTSGIPYEQYF. The DNA for the CDR3 is TGTGCCAGCAGTGAGGGGACTAGCGGGATTCCCTACGAGCAGTACTTC.

The rearrangement uses TRBV20-1 and TRBJ1-5, with D possibly TRBD1 on 5 matching bases. CDR3 size: 13 residues. V gave up 1 base and J gave up 4 bases, with 8 bases separating them. The germline V gene encodes CDR1 DFQATT and CDR2 SNEGSKA (reference sequence). The DNA of the CDR3 is TGCAGTGCTAGAGTGGAGGGGAATCAGCCCCAGCATTTT. Encoded protein: CSARVEGNQPQHF.

This clonotype came up a few times. This chain uses TRBV5-1 with TRBJ2-1; D is unclear. From germline, CDR1 is SGHRS and CDR2 YFSETQ. The CDR3 runs to 15 residues. The V and J ends lost 3 bases and 7 bases respectively, with 17 bases between them. CDR3 sequence (DNA): TGCGCCAGCAGCTCAGCAGGCATCCTAGGGAATGAGCAGTTCTTC. Translating gives CASSSAGILGNEQFF.

The chain links TRBV28 to TRBJ2-3; D gene uncertain. Deletions cut 6 bases from V and 4 bases from J, with 17 bases between. This CDR3 contains 15 residues. Germline V gene sequence: CDR1 MDHEN, CDR2 SYDVKM. The CDR3 protein is CASSKSGVGSDTQYF. The DNA for the CDR3 is TGTGCCAGCAGCAAGTCGGGCGTTGGGTCAGATACGCAGTATTTT.

The table lists this clonotype with a few counts. V is TRBV6-5 and J is TRBJ2-7; the D is unclear. Germline loops: CDR1 MNHEY, CDR2 SVGAGI. With 2 bases removed from V and 6 bases from J, the gap between germline ends came to 11 bases. CDR3 size: 13 residues. The CDR3 bases are TGTGCCAGCAGTTACACGTCTTGGAGCGAGCAGTACTTC. Its protein is CASSYTSWSEQYF.

This clonotype turned up a few times. This rearrangement joins TRBV10-1 to TRBJ2-2; 10 bases are shared with TRBD2. Germline CDR1 and CDR2: WNHNN and SYGVQD (reference sequence). This CDR3 has 15 residues. J lost 1 base, V lost 6 bases, and 2 bases had no gene match. The CDR3 protein is CASSTSGVNTGELFF. The DNA for the CDR3 is TGCGCCAGCAGCACTAGCGGGGTGAACACCGGGGAGCTGTTTTTT.

In its sample, this clonotype was seen a few times. The chain carries TRBV5-1 and TRBJ2-1; D is unclear. The CDR3 is 14 amino acids. Germline V gene data show CDR1 as SGHRS and CDR2 as YFSETQ. The V end lost 5 bases, the J end lost 5 bases, and 14 bases lay between the germline ends. CDR3 loop: CASRLRNTDNEQFF. The CDR3 nucleotides read TGCGCCAGCAGGCTTCGGAATACCGACAATGAGCAGTTCTTC.

This clonotype has just a few counts. This sequence joins TRBV11-2 and TRBJ2-7; no clear D gene. This CDR3 spans 14 amino acids. Germline V gene sequence: CDR1 SGHAT, CDR2 FQNNGV. V was pared by 0 bases and J by 4 bases, with 10 bases between. The CDR3 sequence: CASSLEVGPYEQYV. The CDR3 nucleotides read TGTGCCAGCAGCTTAGAAGTAGGACCGTACGAGCAGTACGTC.

Many counts were recorded for this clonotype. This chain connects TRBV6-6 to TRBJ1-5; D not certain. V was trimmed by 6 bases and J by 2 bases, leaving 8 bases between them. Germline values: CDR1 MNHNY, CDR2 SVGAGI (reference sequence). The CDR3 has 13 amino acids. Here the CDR3 DNA reads TGTGCCAGCAGCTCCCAGGGCAATCAGCCCCAGCATTTT. Protein sequence: CASSSQGNQPQHF.

This clonotype was counted many times. This chain connects TRBV5-8 to TRBJ1-5, with a tentative D call TRBD1 (5 bases). The CDR3 is 14 residues long. Germline CDR1 and CDR2: SGHTS and YDEGEE. Trimming took off 3 bases at V and 3 bases at J, with 10 bases between the two ends. CDR3 sequence (DNA): TGTGCCAGCAGCTCCGGGGGTTTCAATCAGCCCCAGCATTTT. This sequence encodes CASSSGGFNQPQHF.

V is TRBV12-3 or TRBV12-4 and J is TRBJ2-5; D gene unclear. The CDR3 extends over 13 amino acids. V lost 3 bases to trimming and J lost 5 bases, with 10 bases between them. The CDR3: CASSFQEWETQYF. DNA of the CDR3: TGTGCCAGCAGTTTCCAGGAGTGGGAGACCCAGTACTTC.

The V gene is TRBV5-1, the J gene TRBJ2-1; TRBD2 matches 10 bases. The ends lost 3 bases at V and 9 bases at J; junction bases unmatched: 9. The CDR3 consists of 15 residues. Germline loops: CDR1 SGHRS, CDR2 YFSETQ. Here the CDR3 reads CASSSGSGGAPEQFF. The CDR3 nucleotides read TGCGCCAGCAGCTCGGGCAGCGGGGGGGCCCCTGAGCAGTTCTTC.

The CDR3 loop reads CASSESPQGHEQYF. CDR3 sequence (DNA): TGTGCCAGCAGTGAGTCCCCACAGGGCCACGAGCAGTACTTC. The rearrangement links TRBV28 to TRBJ2-7; possible D gene TRBD1, 6 bases. V shed 5 bases and J shed 5 bases, with 16 bases lying between them. The CDR3 contains 14 residues. The germline V gene has CDR1 MDHEN and CDR2 SYDVKM.

The gene calls are TRBV6-4 and TRBJ2-5; D is uncertain. Germline-derived CDR1 and CDR2 are MRHNA and SNTAGT. The CDR3 has 14 amino acids. V was shortened by 0 bases and J by 6 bases, with 11 bases between the two germline ends. CDR3 sequence reads: CASSDSRIEKTQYF. The CDR3 DNA follows: TGTGCCAGCAGTGACTCGCGGATAGAAAAGACCCAGTACTTC.

About this clonotype: A much larger clone sits a single nucleotide away, making a read error possible. The V call is TRBV24-1, the J call TRBJ2-1; the D is unclear. Per germline, CDR1 KGHDR and CDR2 SFDVKD. The CDR3 is 13 amino acids. CDR3 region: CATSEGGYNERFF. CDR3 bases: TGTGCCACCAGTGAAGGTGGGTACAATGAGCGGTTCTTC.

The V and J genes are TRBV6-5 and TRBJ2-5; 10 bases align to TRBD2. The CDR3 is 13 residues long. Trimming took 7 bases from V and 5 from J; bases not matched to a gene: 4. Per the germline V gene, CDR1 is MNHEY and CDR2 is SVGAGI. CDR3 sequence: CASNLAGGETQYF. In DNA, the CDR3 is TGTGCCAGCAATTTAGCGGGAGGCGAGACCCAGTACTTC.

In its sample, this clonotype was seen once. The chain joins TRBV14 to TRBJ2-1; a possible D gene is TRBD1 (6 bases). Germline values: CDR1 SGHDN, CDR2 FVKESK. V shed 4 bases and J shed 0 bases, with 13 bases lying between them. The CDR3 contains 16 residues. The CDR3 region has the DNA TGTGCCAGCAGCCTCCCAGGGGCTAGCTCCTACAATGAGCAGTTCTTC. Translated, it gives CASSLPGASSYNEQFF.